A single sample gave rise to the 7 T cell receptor beta chains below, sequenced in a study of cytomegalovirus exposure and HLA in healthy donors. PCR primers comprised 60 Vbeta and 13 Jbeta primers. The table came from immunoSEQ multiplex PCR; TCRdb's copy has only in-frame clones and leaves some out. The sample has some 130,000 clones; roughly 80% are singletons. Material for sequencing was PBMCs. The receptors derive from a man aged 35 to 55 in good health and CMV-seronegative.

The rearrangement uses TRBV18 and TRBJ1-6; D remains unclear. The CDR3 loop spans 15 amino acids. CDR1 and CDR2 from the germline V gene are KGHSH and LQKENI. Trimming pared 3 bases from V and 9 bases from J, leaving 15 bases between. CDR3 nucleotide sequence: TGTGCCAGCTCACCTGGGCAGTCGGAAAGTTCACCCCTCCACTTT. It codes for CASSPGQSESSPLHF.

A single count supports this clone. This chain joins TRBV11-2 and TRBJ1-1; TRBD1 is a possible D gene (6 bases). V was cut by 0 bases and J by 0 bases, with 11 bases left in between. The CDR3 is 16 residues long. Per the germline V gene, CDR1 is SGHAT and CDR2 is FQNNGV. The CDR3 sequence: CASSLDLQGLNTEAFF. CDR3 nucleotides: TGTGCCAGCAGCTTAGACCTACAGGGATTGAACACTGAAGCTTTCTTT.

This clone was recorded only once. CDR3 residues: CASSLAVRVVSTDTQYF. The CDR3 bases are TGCGCCAGCAGCTTGGCTGTCAGGGTCGTCTCCACAGATACGCAGTATTTT. V and J are TRBV5-1 and TRBJ2-3; TRBD1 is a possible D gene (5 bases). CDR3 length: 17 amino acids. Trimming took 0 bases from V and 2 from J, leaving 16 bases between them. Germline lookup yields CDR1 SGHRS and CDR2 YFSETQ.

The genes are TRBV6-6 and TRBJ2-7, with TRBD1 matching over 8 bases. V lost 6 bases and J lost 0; bases outside the gene matches: 7. CDR1 MNHNY and CDR2 SVGAGI come from the germline V gene (reference sequence). The CDR3 loop spans 15 amino acids. The CDR3 here is CASRDGQGYSYEQYF. The CDR3 DNA follows: TGTGCCAGCAGAGACGGACAGGGATACTCCTACGAGCAGTACTTC.

The chain combines TRBV9 with TRBJ1-4, with 7 bases identical to TRBD1. CDR1 is SGDLS, CDR2 YYNGEE, per germline. This CDR3 region has 15 residues. V was clipped by 3 bases and J by 7 bases; unmatched bases: 9. CDR3 nucleotides: TGTGCCAGCAGCGAATCAGACAGGGAGGCTGAAAAACTGTTTTTT. Protein product: CASSESDREAEKLFF. Combining the CDR3 with reference TRBV9 and TRBJ1-4 gives the whole variable domain DSGVTQTPKHLITATGQRVTLRCSPRSGDLSVYWYQQSLDQGLQFLIQYYNGEERAKGNILERFSAQQFPDLHSELNLSSLELGDSALYFCASSESDREAEKLFFGSGTQLSVL.

This clone was seen a handful of times. CDR3 residues: CASSPTQGRTFYEQYF. For the CDR3, the DNA is TGTGCCAGCAGCCCCACCCAGGGGCGGACATTCTACGAGCAGTACTTC. The chain is built from TRBV9 and TRBJ2-7; D is possibly TRBD1 (6 bases). The ends were cut back, 4 bases at V and 3 bases at J, with 20 bases in the middle. Germline CDR1 is SGDLS and CDR2 is YYNGEE. The CDR3 spans 16 residues. The full variable domain, rest sourced from reference TRBV9 and TRBJ2-7, is DSGVTQTPKHLITATGQRVTLRCSPRSGDLSVYWYQQSLDQGLQFLIQYYNGEERAKGNILERFSAQQFPDLHSELNLSSLELGDSALYFCASSPTQGRTFYEQYFGPGTRLTVT.

The rearrangement uses TRBV7-3 and TRBJ2-3; D is ambiguous. The germline V gene encodes CDR1 SGHTA and CDR2 FQGTGA. V shed 2 bases and J shed 0 bases, with 12 bases lying between them. This CDR3 spans 16 amino acids. CDR3 sequence: CASSLVPVSSTDTQYF. The DNA of the CDR3 is TGTGCCAGCAGCTTAGTCCCAGTATCCAGCACAGATACGCAGTATTTT.